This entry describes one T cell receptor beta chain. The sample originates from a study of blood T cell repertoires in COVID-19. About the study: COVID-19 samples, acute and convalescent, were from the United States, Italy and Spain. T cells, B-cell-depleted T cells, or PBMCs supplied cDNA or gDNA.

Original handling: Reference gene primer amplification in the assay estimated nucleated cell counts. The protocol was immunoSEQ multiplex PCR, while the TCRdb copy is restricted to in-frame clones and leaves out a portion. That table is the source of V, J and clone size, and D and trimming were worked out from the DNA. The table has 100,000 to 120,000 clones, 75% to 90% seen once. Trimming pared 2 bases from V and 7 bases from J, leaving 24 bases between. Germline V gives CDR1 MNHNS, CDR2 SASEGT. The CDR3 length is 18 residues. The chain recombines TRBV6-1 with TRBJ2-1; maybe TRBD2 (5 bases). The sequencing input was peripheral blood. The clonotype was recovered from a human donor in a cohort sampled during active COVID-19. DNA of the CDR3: TGTGCCAGCAGTGAAAGGGCGGGTGGATTCTCTAGGGAAAATGAGCAGTTCTTC. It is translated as CASSERAGGFSRENEQFF.